This T cell receptor beta chain stems from a study of T cells after posttransplantation cyclophosphamide. The CDR3 runs to 13 residues. From germline, CDR1 is MGHRA and CDR2 YSYEKL. Trimming pared 0 bases from V and 5 bases from J, leaving 7 bases between. Treatment was busulfan-fludarabine conditioning, a marrow graft, and cyclophosphamide on days +3 and +4. Comment on this clone: Its antigen is not identified.

Sequencing was performed with immunoSEQ multiplex PCR; in TCRdb, only in-frame clones are kept and a portion is missing. The data show roughly 17,000 clones, with more than 60% seen just once and over 30% held by the top ten. Study results and caveats: Recipient CMV seropositivity and CMV reactivation strongly tracked TRB clonality.

This receptor was obtained from a female patient in her forties or fifties who received an allogeneic stem cell transplant from a related donor, was CMV-positive, and had no GVHD. Part of the T cell pool may stem from the graft donor. The chain combines TRBV4-1 with TRBJ1-1, with D unresolved. Here the sequenced sample was CD8+ T cells sorted from PBMCs, taken around 2,000 days after a stem cell transplant with posttransplant cyclophosphamide. The DNA for the CDR3 is TGCGCCAGCAGCCAAGATTTAGAGACTGAAGCTTTCTTT. Translated, it gives CASSQDLETEAFF.